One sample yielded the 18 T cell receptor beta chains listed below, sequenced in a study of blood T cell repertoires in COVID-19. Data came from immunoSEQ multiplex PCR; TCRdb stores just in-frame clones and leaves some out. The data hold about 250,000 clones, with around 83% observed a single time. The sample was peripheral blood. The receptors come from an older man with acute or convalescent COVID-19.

The CDR3 DNA sequence: TGTGCCAGTAGCGCGACAGCGGGGGAGACCCAGTACTTC. It specifies CASSATAGETQYF. The V call is TRBV19, the J call TRBJ2-5; 7 nucleotides align to TRBD2. Unmatched junction bases numbered 6, after V lost 6 bases and J lost 5 bases. Germline V gives CDR1 LNHDA, CDR2 SQIVND (reference sequence). The CDR3 is 13 amino acids.

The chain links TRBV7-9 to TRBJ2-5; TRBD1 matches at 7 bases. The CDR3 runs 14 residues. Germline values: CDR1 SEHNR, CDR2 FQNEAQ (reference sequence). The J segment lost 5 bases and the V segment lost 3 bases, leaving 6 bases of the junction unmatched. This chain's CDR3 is CASSFSTGVETQYF. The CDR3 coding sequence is TGTGCCAGCAGCTTCAGTACAGGGGTCGAGACCCAGTACTTC.

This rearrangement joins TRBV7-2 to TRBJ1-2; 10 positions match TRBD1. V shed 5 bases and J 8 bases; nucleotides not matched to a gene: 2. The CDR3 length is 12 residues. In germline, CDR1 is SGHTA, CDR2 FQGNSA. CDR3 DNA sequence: TGTGCCAGCAGCGGGGACAGGGGAGGCTACACCTTC. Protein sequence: CASSGDRGGYTF. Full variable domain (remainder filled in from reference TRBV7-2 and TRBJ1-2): GAGVSQSPSNKVTEKGKDVELRCDPISGHTALYWYRQSLGQGLEFLIYFQGNSAPDKSGLPSDRFSAERTGGSVSTLTIQRTQQEDSAVYLCASSGDRGGYTFGSGTRLTVV.

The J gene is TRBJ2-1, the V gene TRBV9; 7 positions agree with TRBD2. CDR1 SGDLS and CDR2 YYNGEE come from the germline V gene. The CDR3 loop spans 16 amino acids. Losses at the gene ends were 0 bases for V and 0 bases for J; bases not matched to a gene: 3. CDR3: CASSVVGRGSYNEQFF. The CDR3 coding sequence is TGTGCCAGCAGCGTAGTTGGGAGGGGCTCCTACAATGAGCAGTTCTTC.

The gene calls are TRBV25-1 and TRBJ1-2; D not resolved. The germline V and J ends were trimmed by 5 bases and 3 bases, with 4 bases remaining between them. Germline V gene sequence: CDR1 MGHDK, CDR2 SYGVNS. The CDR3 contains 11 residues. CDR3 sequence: CASSPDYGYTF. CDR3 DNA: TGTGCCAGCAGTCCGGACTATGGCTACACCTTC.

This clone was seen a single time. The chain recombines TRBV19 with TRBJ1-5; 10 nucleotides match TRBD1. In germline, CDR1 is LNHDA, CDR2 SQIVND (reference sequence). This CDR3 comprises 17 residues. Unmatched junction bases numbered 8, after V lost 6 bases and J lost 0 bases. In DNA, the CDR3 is TGTGCCAGTAGACGGGACAGGGGAATCAATAGCAATCAGCCCCAGCATTTT. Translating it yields CASRRDRGINSNQPQHF.

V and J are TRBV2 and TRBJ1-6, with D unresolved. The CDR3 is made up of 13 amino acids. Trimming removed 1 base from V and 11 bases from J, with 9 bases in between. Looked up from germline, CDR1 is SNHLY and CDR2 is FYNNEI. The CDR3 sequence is CASSEDPGTPLHF. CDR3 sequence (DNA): TGTGCCAGCAGTGAAGACCCGGGAACACCCCTCCACTTT.

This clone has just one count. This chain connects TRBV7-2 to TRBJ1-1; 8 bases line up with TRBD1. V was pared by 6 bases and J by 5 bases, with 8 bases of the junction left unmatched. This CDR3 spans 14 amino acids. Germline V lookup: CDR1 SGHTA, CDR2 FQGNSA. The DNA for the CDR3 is TGTGCCAGCAGATCACAGGGGGAGAGGACTGAAGCTTTCTTT. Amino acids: CASRSQGERTEAFF.

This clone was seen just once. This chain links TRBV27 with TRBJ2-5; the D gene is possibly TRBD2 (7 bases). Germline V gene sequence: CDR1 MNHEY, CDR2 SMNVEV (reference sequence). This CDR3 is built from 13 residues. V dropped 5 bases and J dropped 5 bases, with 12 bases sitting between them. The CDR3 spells CASSPGGLETQYF. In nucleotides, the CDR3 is TGTGCCAGCAGTCCGGGGGGCCTGGAGACCCAGTACTTC.

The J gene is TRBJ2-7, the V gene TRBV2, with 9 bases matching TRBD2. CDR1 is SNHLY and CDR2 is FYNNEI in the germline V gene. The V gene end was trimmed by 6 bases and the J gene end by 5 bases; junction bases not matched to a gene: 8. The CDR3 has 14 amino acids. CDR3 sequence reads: CASRNSGSGHEQYF. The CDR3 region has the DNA TGTGCCAGCAGAAATAGCGGGAGCGGCCACGAGCAGTACTTC. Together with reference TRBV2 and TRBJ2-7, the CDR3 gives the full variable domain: EPEVTQTPSHQVTQMGQEVILRCVPISNHLYFYWYRQILGQKVEFLVSFYNNEISEKSEIFDDQFSVERPDGSNFTLKIRSTKLEDSAMYFCASRNSGSGHEQYFGPGTRLTVT.

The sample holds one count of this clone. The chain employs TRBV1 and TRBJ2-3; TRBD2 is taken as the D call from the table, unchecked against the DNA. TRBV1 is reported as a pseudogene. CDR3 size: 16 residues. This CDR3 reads CTSSQDLLAGTDTQYF. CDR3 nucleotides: TGCACCAGCAGCCAAGATTTACTAGCAGGCACAGATACGCAGTATTTT.

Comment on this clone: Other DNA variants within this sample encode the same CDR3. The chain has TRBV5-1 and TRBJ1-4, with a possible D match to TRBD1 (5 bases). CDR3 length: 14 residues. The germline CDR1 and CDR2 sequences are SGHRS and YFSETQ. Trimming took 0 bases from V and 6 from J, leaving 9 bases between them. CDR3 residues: CASSLGGGDEKLFF. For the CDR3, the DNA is TGCGCCAGCAGCTTGGGCGGGGGGGATGAAAAACTGTTTTTT.

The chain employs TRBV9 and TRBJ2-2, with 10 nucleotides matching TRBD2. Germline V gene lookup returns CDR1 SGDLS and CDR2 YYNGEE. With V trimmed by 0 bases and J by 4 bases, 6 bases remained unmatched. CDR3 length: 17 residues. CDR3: CASSVVGLAGVTGELFF. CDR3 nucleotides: TGTGCCAGCAGCGTAGTGGGTCTAGCGGGAGTCACCGGGGAGCTGTTTTTT.

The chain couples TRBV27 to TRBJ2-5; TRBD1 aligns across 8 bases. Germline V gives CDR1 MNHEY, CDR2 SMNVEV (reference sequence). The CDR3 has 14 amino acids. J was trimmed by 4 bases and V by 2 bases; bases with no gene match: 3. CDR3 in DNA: TGTGCCAGCAGTTTACTAGGACAGGGAGAGACCCAGTACTTC. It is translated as CASSLLGQGETQYF.

This chain's CDR3 is CASSIAGGLLNTEAFF. The CDR3 DNA reads as TGTGCCAGTAGTATAGCTGGAGGACTGTTGAACACTGAAGCTTTCTTT. The rearrangement links TRBV19 to TRBJ1-1; D gene ambiguous. Germline lookup yields CDR1 LNHDA and CDR2 SQIVND (reference sequence). The CDR3 is made up of 16 amino acids. The V gene lost 1 base and the J gene lost 0 bases, with 12 bases spanning the gap.

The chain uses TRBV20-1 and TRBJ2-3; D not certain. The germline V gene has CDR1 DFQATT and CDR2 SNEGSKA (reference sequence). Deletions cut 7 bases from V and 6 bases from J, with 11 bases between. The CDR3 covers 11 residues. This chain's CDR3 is CSVIQLDTQYF. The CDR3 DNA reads TGCAGTGTAATTCAACTGGATACGCAGTATTTT.

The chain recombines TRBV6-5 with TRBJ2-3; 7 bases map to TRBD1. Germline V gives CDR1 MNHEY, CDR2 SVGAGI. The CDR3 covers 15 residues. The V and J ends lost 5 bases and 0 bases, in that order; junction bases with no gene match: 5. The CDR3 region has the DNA TGTGCCAGCAGTACCCGGACAGGAAGCACAGATACGCAGTATTTT. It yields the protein CASSTRTGSTDTQYF.

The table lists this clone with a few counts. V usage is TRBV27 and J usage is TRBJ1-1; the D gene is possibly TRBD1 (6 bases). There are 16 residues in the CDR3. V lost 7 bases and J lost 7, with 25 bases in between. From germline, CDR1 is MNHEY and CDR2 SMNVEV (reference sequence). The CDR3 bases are TGTGCCAGCAAACAAATCGGGACATCGATTGGTAGTGAAGCTTTCTTT. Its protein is CASKQIGTSIGSEAFF.